This T cell receptor beta chain was obtained from a study of human CD4 T cells and Enterobacteriaceae (dated by TCRdb to 2018 to 2020). Overall study outcomes, separate from this receptor: The reactivity of ex vivo clonotypes was inferred solely through the matching of nucleotide sequences to CFSE-low cultures from the same donors. In ex vivo samples, clonotypes with broad cross-reactivity seemed more expanded than specific clonotypes, as 11 of 19 and about 60% of the roughly 35 fell within the top 5%.

This clone was seen once. The antigen it recognizes is unknown. Base qualities are not at hand, and no much larger clone is one base apart. Memory CD4+ T cells were FACS-sorted on a FACSAria III to over 95% purity as all CD4+ cells other than CD45RA+CCR7+CD95- naive cells. Healthy donor blood was obtained from blood donation centers in Switzerland. Total CD4+ T cells and monocytes were enriched by positive selection with CD4 and CD14 magnetic microbeads. CD8+, CD14+, CD16+, CD56+, CD19+ and CD25-bright cells were excluded before sorting. In a couple of blood donors, total memory CD4+ T cells were sequenced directly ex vivo to assess in vivo expansion of bacteria-reactive clonotypes. Isolation of peripheral blood mononuclear cells from donor blood was performed with Ficoll-Paque Plus. The ex vivo total memory CD4+ samples were sequenced at deep level, which gave a detection sensitivity of one cell in 200,000. The QIAamp DNA Micro Kit was used to extract genomic DNA from cell pellets, and the quantity and purity of the genomic DNA were checked by spectrophotometry. The immunoSEQ multiplex PCR assay was used to amplify TCR Vbeta CDR3 regions. The Illumina HiSeq platform was used to sequence the amplicons. The retrieved sequences were 87 nucleotides long and included the CDR3 region. In the authors' own workflow: A unique productive TCR Vbeta nucleotide sequence was defined as a clonotype and was quantified by productive template frequency from ImmunoSEQ Analyzer V3.0. A threshold set at the top 5th percentile of each frequency-ranked repertoire was used to define expanded clonotypes. Repertoire overlap was calculated as Chao-Jaccard with the R package fossil and was visualized by nonmetric multidimensional scaling with the R package MASS. Drawn from immuneACCESS, this table holds only the in-frame rearrangements with V and J called that TCRdb kept. Clones are partly lost; checked studies trace under half to an unresolved V gene and leave the rest unexplained. V, J and clone size reflect that table, while D and trimming were determined from the DNA. Within this sample are 25,000 to 30,000 clones, with almost 85% of them counted one time only. Approximately 1.5% of the sample is taken by the ten largest.

Material: memory CD4+ T cells from blood. This specimen's cell subset or site label, per the study, means: total memory CD4 T cells sorted directly ex vivo, unstimulated. The clonotype comes from a human donor in good health.

CDR3 region: CASSESEEPQETQYF. At the DNA level, the sequence is TGCGCCAGCAGTGAGTCGGAAGAACCACAAGAGACCCAGTACTTC. Here the chain combines TRBV10-2 and TRBJ2-5, with the D gene not confidently named. V is cut by 0 bases and J by 2 bases, and the space between the germline ends is 10 bases. From a lookup of the germline V gene, CDR1 and CDR2 are WSHSY and SAAADI. The CDR3 covers 15 residues, taking in both the cysteine and the phenylalanine. CDR3 DNA only is kept here, 45 bases in frame from base 1.